The clone carrying this TCR beta chain shows up as medium-sized by frequency. The antigen is undetermined. These data originate in a study of monozygotic twins with inflammatory bowel disease. Findings of the study overall: Those with IBD had lower TCRbeta diversity (inverse Simpson) than their healthy co-twins did.

TCRdb reprocessed the 5' RACE reads and stores each CDR3 protein as one record, lacking DNA. The sample totals 110,000 or so distinct CDR3 sequences. The sequenced sample was blood. This clonotype was sampled from a human donor with ulcerative colitis or Crohn's disease, or a healthy co-twin of an affected twin (not recorded which).

CDR3 residues: CASSLVDMGFTDTQYF. The V gene is TRBV5-1, the J gene TRBJ2-3; TCRdb names TRBD1, which stays unverified in the absence of DNA. Per the germline V gene, CDR1 is SGHRS and CDR2 is YFSETQ. This CDR3 comprises 16 residues.